This TCR beta chain is drawn from a study of breast tumors, draining lymph nodes, adjacent tissues. Notes on the study in general: Luminal-like breast cancer showed significantly greater tumor-nontumor repertoire similarity than basal-like breast cancer did. Tumors had less TCR diversity than lymph nodes, more than nontumor tissue. Data fit most tumor T cells coming from lymph node, expanding in tumor. Data only fit, rather than demonstrated, lymph node origin of most tumor T cells.

TCRdb reprocessed the multiplex PCR reads via MiXCR and lists one record per CDR3 protein. The sample consists of approximately 90,000 distinct CDR3 sequences, around 30% of them appearing once. This clonotype was found many times. Its antigen is not known. CDR3 length: 17 residues. V lost 8 bases, J lost 1 base, and 9 bases stayed unmatched. Breast cancer patients provided tissue from their axillary draining lymph nodes. The sequenced sample was axillary lymph node tissue. This TCR derives from a female donor with breast cancer. Some clones in this sample may be carry-over from other donors' samples. The chain couples TRBV12-3 or TRBV12-4 to TRBJ2-1, with 12 bases that match TRBD2. The CDR3 DNA reads as TGTGCCAGCCGGACAGAGCTAGCGGGAGGGTCCTACAATGAGCAGTTCTTC. It yields the protein CASRTELAGGSYNEQFF.